The 6 T cell receptor beta chains reported below all come from one sample, sequenced in a study of T cell responses to AZD1222 COVID-19 vaccine. Method: immunoSEQ multiplex PCR; TCRdb's copy keeps in-frame clones and lacks some. The data show 150,000 to 200,000 clones, 92% seen once. The sample was peripheral blood, taken 28 days after the second AZD1222 dose. The source is an adult who received the AZD1222 COVID-19 vaccine.

The gene calls are TRBV6-2 or TRBV6-3 and TRBJ2-5, with 8 bases matching TRBD1. Trimming at V came to 5 bases and at J to 6 bases, leaving 11 bases not matched to a gene. Germline loops: CDR1 MNHEY, CDR2 SVGEGT. This CDR3 comprises 15 residues. CDR3 in DNA: TGTGCCAGCAGTCCCCAGGGGGCAGGGGCAAAGACCCAGTACTTC. This codes for CASSPQGAGAKTQYF.

This chain uses TRBV15 with TRBJ1-6; D gene ambiguous. Trimming shortened V by 1 base and J by 0 bases, and 10 bases separated the two germline ends. CDR1 LNHNV and CDR2 YYDKDF come from the germline V gene (reference sequence). CDR3 size: 17 residues. CDR3 nucleotide sequence: TGTGCCACCAGCAGAGGAGAAGTTAGCTCCTATAATTCACCCCTCCACTTT. It specifies CATSRGEVSSYNSPLHF.

This chain links TRBV6-2 or TRBV6-3 with TRBJ1-2; D is unclear. Germline CDR1 and CDR2: MNHEY and SVGEGT. V was pared by 6 bases and J by 0 bases, with 8 bases between. This CDR3 has 13 residues. The CDR3 DNA sequence: TGTGCCAGCAGCCACGGAGCTAACTATGGCTACACCTTC. Protein sequence: CASSHGANYGYTF.

The chain combines TRBV7-3 with TRBJ2-1, with a possible D match to TRBD2 (6 bases). V lost 4 bases and J 4 bases, leaving 11 bases between the germline ends. The CDR3 runs 14 residues. The germline V gene encodes CDR1 SGHTA and CDR2 FQGTGA. The CDR3 nucleotides read TGTGCCAGCAGCTCCGCGGGACTTTACAATGAGCAGTTCTTC. This encodes CASSSAGLYNEQFF.

The V call is TRBV5-1, the J call TRBJ2-3; 8 bases are shared with TRBD2. The V segment lost 0 bases and the J segment 1 base; nucleotides outside the gene matches: 4. CDR3 length: 16 residues. Germline CDR1 SGHRS, CDR2 YFSETQ. In DNA, the CDR3 is TGCGCCAGCAGCTTGGCCGGGGGGGACGGCACAGATACGCAGTATTTT. Protein product: CASSLAGGDGTDTQYF.

The chain is built from TRBV4-1 and TRBJ2-7; perhaps TRBD2 as D (5 bases). Germline V gene lookup returns CDR1 MGHRA and CDR2 YSYEKL. This CDR3 comprises 15 residues. V lost 1 base and J 6 bases, leaving 16 bases between the germline ends. CDR3 nucleotide sequence: TGCGCCAGCAGCCAAGCCGAGGTTCGGGGTGGCGAGCAGTACTTC. Its protein product is CASSQAEVRGGEQYF.